This T cell receptor beta chain was sequenced for a study of CD8 T cells in ankylosing spondylitis. Study results and caveats: Certain motif variants had earlier appeared in reactive arthritis synovial fluid and blood. Ankylosing spondylitis blood appeared to be characterized by a TCR beta motif of 7 to 9 highly homologous variants.

This clonotype appeared many times. No antigen is known for it. TCRdb re-analysed the 5' RACE reads in MiXCR, keeping a single row per CDR3 protein. The table records 150,000 to 200,000 distinct CDR3 sequences, approximately 12% of them present only once. Germline V gene lookup returns CDR1 MNHNS and CDR2 SASEGT. Trimming took 7 bases from V and 4 from J, leaving 11 bases between them. The CDR3 covers 13 residues. The J gene is TRBJ2-1, the V gene TRBV6-1; the D gene is possibly TRBD2 (6 bases). This TCR came from a female donor with ankylosing spondylitis or in good health (not recorded which). The sequenced material came from blood, either unsorted or a sorted T cell fraction (not recorded which). The CDR3 reads CASNSGVYNEQFF. The CDR3 DNA is TGTGCCAGCAATAGCGGCGTTTACAATGAGCAGTTCTTC.